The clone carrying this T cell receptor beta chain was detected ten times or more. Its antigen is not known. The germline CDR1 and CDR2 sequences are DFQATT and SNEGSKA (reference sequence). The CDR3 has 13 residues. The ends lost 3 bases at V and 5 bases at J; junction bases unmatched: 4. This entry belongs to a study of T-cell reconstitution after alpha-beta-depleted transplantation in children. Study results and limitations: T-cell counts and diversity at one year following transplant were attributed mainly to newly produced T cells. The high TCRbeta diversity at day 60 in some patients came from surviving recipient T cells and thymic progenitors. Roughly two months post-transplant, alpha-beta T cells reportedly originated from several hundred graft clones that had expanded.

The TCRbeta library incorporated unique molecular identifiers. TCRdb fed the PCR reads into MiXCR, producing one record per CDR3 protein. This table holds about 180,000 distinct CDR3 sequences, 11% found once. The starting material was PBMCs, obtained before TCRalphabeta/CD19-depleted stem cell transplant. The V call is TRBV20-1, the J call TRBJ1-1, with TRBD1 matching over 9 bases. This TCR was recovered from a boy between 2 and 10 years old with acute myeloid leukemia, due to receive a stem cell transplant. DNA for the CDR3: TGCAGTGCTAGCCGGGACAGGGTAACTGAAGCTTTCTTT. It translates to CSASRDRVTEAFF.